One sample yielded the 21 T cell receptor beta chains listed below, sequenced in a study of technical replicates of blood from several donors. Profiling relied on immunoSEQ multiplex PCR, and the TCRdb table lists in-frame clones only, not all of them. Found here are just over 95,000 clones, approximately 96% of them singletons; the top ten hold approximately 0.23%. Sequencing input: T cells isolated from PBMCs. The receptors were sampled from a human donor in good health.

The DNA for the CDR3 is TGTGCCAGCAGCTTAAACAGGGCGGAGACCCAGTACTTC. Encoded protein: CASSLNRAETQYF. The V gene is TRBV7-9, the J gene TRBJ2-5; the D gene is possibly TRBD1 (6 bases). Trimming removed 2 bases at V and 5 bases at J, with 9 bases between. There are 13 residues in the CDR3. Germline CDR1 is SEHNR and CDR2 is FQNEAQ (reference sequence).

This chain connects TRBV6-1 to TRBJ2-6, with D unresolved. V lost 7 bases and J 2 bases, leaving 9 bases between the germline ends. This CDR3 is built from 14 residues. Germline CDR1 reads MNHNS; CDR2 reads SASEGT. The CDR3 loop reads CASIAEPGANVLTF. CDR3 nucleotides: TGTGCCAGCATCGCTGAGCCTGGGGCCAACGTCCTGACTTTC.

This clone turned up a few times. The V and J genes are TRBV27 and TRBJ2-7; perhaps TRBD1 as D (6 bases). Germline V gives CDR1 MNHEY, CDR2 SMNVEV (reference sequence). CDR3 length equals 14 residues. V lost 2 bases to trimming and J lost 4 bases, with 12 bases between them. CDR3 sequence: CASSLSGTIYEQYF. As DNA, the CDR3 is TGTGCCAGCAGTTTAAGTGGGACAATATACGAGCAGTACTTC.

The CDR3 sequence is CASSERQGALSYNEQFF. The CDR3 coding sequence is TGCGCCAGCAGTGAGCGGCAGGGGGCTTTGTCCTACAATGAGCAGTTCTTC. This sequence joins TRBV10-1 and TRBJ2-1; TRBD1 aligns across 8 bases. In germline, CDR1 is WNHNN, CDR2 SYGVQD (reference sequence). Trimming took 2 bases from V and 1 from J; bases not matched to a gene: 7. The CDR3 has 17 amino acids.

This clone was observed a handful of times. This rearrangement joins TRBV18 to TRBJ2-2, with D unresolved. CDR1 KGHSH and CDR2 LQKENI come from the germline V gene. The CDR3 runs to 15 residues. Trimming left V 6 bases short and J 6 bases short, with 17 bases between. The CDR3 nucleotides read TGTGCCAGCTCCCCCTTCTCTGAAGTAGCCGGGGAGCTGTTTTTT. This codes for CASSPFSEVAGELFF.

This chain joins TRBV5-4 and TRBJ2-2; the D gene is possibly TRBD2 (6 bases). The CDR3 extends over 16 amino acids. Germline CDR1 and CDR2: SGHNT and YYREEE (reference sequence). V was shortened by 4 bases and J by 0 bases, with 13 bases between the two germline ends. The CDR3 here is CASSPGGPTNTGELFF. The CDR3 nucleotides are TGTGCCAGCAGCCCCGGGGGACCGACGAACACCGGGGAGCTGTTTTTT.

This clone was detected once. The chain is built from TRBV5-4 and TRBJ1-2; the match to TRBD1 covers 7 bases. The CDR3 length is 16 residues. Germline V gene data show CDR1 as SGHNT and CDR2 as YYREEE (reference sequence). V lost 5 bases, J lost 1 base, and 11 bases stayed unmatched. This CDR3 reads CASSSFTGADNYGYTF. The CDR3 nucleotides are TGTGCCAGCAGTTCATTTACAGGGGCTGATAACTATGGCTACACCTTC.

The rearrangement links TRBV12-5 to TRBJ1-2; perhaps TRBD1 as D (5 bases). V was pared by 0 bases and J by 3 bases, with 17 bases between. Germline CDR1 LGHNT, CDR2 FRNRAP. The CDR3 extends over 17 amino acids. Here the CDR3 DNA reads TGTGCTAGTGGTTTGGTAGTGGGGCAGGGATATGACTATGGCTACACCTTC. Its protein is CASGLVVGQGYDYGYTF.

V gene TRBV27 combines with J gene TRBJ1-1, with D possibly TRBD1 on 6 matching bases. Germline assignment: CDR1 MNHEY and CDR2 SMNVEV (reference sequence). The CDR3 totals 14 residues. Trimming stripped 7 bases from V and 6 bases from J, with 18 bases between. CDR3 coding DNA: TGTGCCAGCAACCCAACAGGGTTGATTTCTGAAGCTTTCTTT. Amino acid sequence: CASNPTGLISEAFF.

This rearrangement joins TRBV18 to TRBJ1-2; 10 bases map to TRBD1. The germline CDR1 and CDR2 sequences are KGHSH and LQKENI. The CDR3 is 15 amino acids. Trimming at V came to 2 bases and at J to 6 bases, leaving 6 bases not matched to a gene. The CDR3 reads CASSPSTGGVNGYTF. In DNA, the CDR3 is TGTGCCAGCTCACCATCGACAGGGGGCGTCAATGGCTACACCTTC.

This chain links TRBV19 with TRBJ2-3; the D is unclear. V was cut by 5 bases and J by 1 base, with 10 bases left in between. This CDR3 has 14 amino acids. The germline gives CDR1 LNHDA, CDR2 SQIVND (reference sequence). In DNA form, the CDR3 reads TGTGCCAGTAGTCATCTAGAGGGCACAGATACGCAGTATTTT. Amino acids: CASSHLEGTDTQYF.

The chain couples TRBV5-1 to TRBJ2-3; D possibly corresponds to TRBD2 (5 bases). Between the trimmed V and J ends, which lost 2 bases and 3 bases, there was a span of 13 bases. Germline V CDR1 and CDR2: SGHRS, YFSETQ. The CDR3 has 15 amino acids. CDR3 sequence reads: CASSLIYSETDTQYF. Here the CDR3 DNA reads TGCGCCAGCAGCTTAATCTATAGCGAGACAGATACGCAGTATTTT.

The chain employs TRBV5-1 and TRBJ2-5; maybe TRBD2 (5 bases). Trimming left V 6 bases short and J 1 base short, with 10 bases between. In germline, CDR1 is SGHRS, CDR2 YFSETQ. CDR3 length: 13 amino acids. The CDR3 coding sequence is TGCGCCAGCAAGGAGCGGAGCCAAGAGACCCAGTACTTC. It translates to CASKERSQETQYF.

This sequence joins TRBV10-2 and TRBJ2-5, with 7 bases fitting TRBD1. The CDR3 runs 13 residues. With V trimmed by 5 bases and J by 5 bases, 5 bases remained unmatched. Germline CDR1 reads WSHSY; CDR2 reads SAAADI. The CDR3 loop is CASSYTGEETQYF. Written as DNA, the CDR3 is TGCGCCAGCAGTTACACAGGGGAGGAGACCCAGTACTTC.

The chain uses TRBV5-8 and TRBJ1-3, with D tentatively TRBD1 (6 bases). V dropped 2 bases and J dropped 10 bases, with 16 bases sitting between them. CDR1 is SGHTS, CDR2 YDEGEE, per germline. The CDR3 consists of 14 residues. The CDR3 protein is CASSLGQGSETIYF. DNA of the CDR3: TGTGCCAGCAGCTTAGGCCAGGGGAGCGAAACCATATATTTT.

The chain couples TRBV18 to TRBJ1-6; D is unclear. Germline-derived CDR1 and CDR2 are KGHSH and LQKENI. V was shortened by 3 bases and J by 0 bases, with 9 bases between the two germline ends. The CDR3 is 16 amino acids. CDR3 sequence (DNA): TGTGCCAGCTCACCCATGGAGAGCTCCTATAATTCACCCCTCCACTTT. Translated: CASSPMESSYNSPLHF.

The genes are TRBV29-1 and TRBJ2-1; D possibly corresponds to TRBD1 (5 bases). Trimming shortened V by 6 bases and J by 4 bases, and 10 bases separated the two germline ends. The CDR3 sequence is 12 residues long. Germline V gene data show CDR1 as SQVTM and CDR2 as ANQGSEA. As DNA, the CDR3 is TGCAGCGTCCAAGGACATTACAATGAGCAGTTCTTC. Translating it yields CSVQGHYNEQFF.

V and J are TRBV7-9 and TRBJ2-5; 12 bases fit TRBD2. Per germline, CDR1 SEHNR and CDR2 FQNEAQ (reference sequence). After removal of 1 base from V and 2 bases from J, the junction contained 11 bases not matched to a gene. The CDR3 spans 19 residues. The CDR3 DNA is TGTGCCAGCAGCTTAGGGCAACTAGCGGGGGGCCGATCTCAAGAGACCCAGTACTTC. As protein: CASSLGQLAGGRSQETQYF.

The rearrangement joins TRBV10-3 to TRBJ2-3; the match to TRBD1 covers 8 bases. V shed 11 bases, J shed 0 bases, and the junction held 7 bases outside the gene matches. The CDR3 is 14 residues long. CDR1 and CDR2 (germline): ENHRY, SYGVKD. DNA of the CDR3: TGTGCCCTCCGACAGGGGTTGAGCACAGATACGCAGTATTTT. The encoded protein is CALRQGLSTDTQYF.

This clone has a single count. The gene calls are TRBV4-1 and TRBJ2-2, with 8 positions matching TRBD2. V lost 4 bases, J lost 1 base, and 5 bases stayed unmatched. CDR3 length equals 16 residues. Germline V CDR1 and CDR2: MGHRA, YSYEKL. CDR3 amino acids: CASSLGAGGNTGELFF. For the CDR3, the DNA is TGCGCCAGCAGCCTGGGGGCGGGGGGGAACACCGGGGAGCTGTTTTTT.

The chain combines TRBV14 with TRBJ2-7; 7 bases match TRBD2. The CDR3 is made up of 16 amino acids. In germline, CDR1 is SGHDN, CDR2 FVKESK. The trim removed 0 bases at V and 4 bases at J, leaving 9 bases unmatched. The CDR3 is CASSQDNRGERYEQYF. The CDR3 DNA is TGTGCCAGCAGCCAAGATAATCGGGGGGAGCGGTACGAGCAGTACTTC.